This is a list of T cell receptor beta chains from one sample in a study of CD8 T cells in Susac syndrome. MiXCR, applied by TCRdb to the immunoSEQ multiplex PCR reads, yields one record per CDR3 protein. The sample includes a few hundred thousand distinct CDR3 sequences, approximately 85% of them seen just once. Sequenced material: CD8+ T cells from PBMCs. These receptors all come from a human donor with multiple sclerosis. Both conserved end residues are part of each CDR3. The D gene is left open where the match is weak. Not every row has a clone size; where given, it reads once, few, many or a size class.

V gene	D gene	J gene	clone size	CDR3 protein	CDR3 DNA
TRBV19	TRBD1	TRBJ1-1	.	CASSIEGGRGTEAFF	TGTGCCAGTAGTATAGAAGGGGGCAGGGGCACTGAAGCTTTCTTT
TRBV4-3	.	TRBJ1-1	.	CASSQGAGAGEAFF	TGCGCCAGCAGCCAGGGGGCAGGGGCAGGGGAAGCTTTCTTT
TRBV4-3	TRBD1	TRBJ1-6	once	CASSQGRTGDSPLHF	TGCGCCAGCAGCCAAGGGAGGACAGGGGATTCACCCCTCCACTTT
TRBV27	TRBD2	TRBJ2-7	.	CASSPGTSGYEQCF	TGTGCCAGCAGCCCCGGGACTAGCGGCTACGAGCAGTGCTTC
TRBV7-2	.	TRBJ2-7	.	CASSLESFTYEQYF	TGTGCCAGCAGCTTAGAGTCATTTACCTACGAGCAGTACTTC
TRBV19	.	TRBJ1-2	.	CASSLGRLDGYTF	TGTGCCAGTAGTCTCGGCCGACTAGATGGCTACACCTTC
TRBV27	TRBD2	TRBJ2-1	.	CASSYLPGGSPYNEQFF	TGTGCCAGCAGTTATCTCCCCGGCGGGAGTCCCTACAATGAGCAGTTCTTC
TRBV3-1	.	TRBJ1-1	few	CASSRGHQGEAFF	TGTGCCAGCAGCCGCGGACATCAGGGTGAAGCTTTCTTT
TRBV7-2	.	TRBJ2-5	.	CASSLYIQETQYF	TGTGCCAGCAGCTTATACATCCAAGAGACCCAGTACTTC
TRBV5-1	TRBD1	TRBJ2-6	.	CASSFWSGTGVSGANVLTF	TGCGCCAGCAGCTTTTGGTCCGGGACAGGTGTCTCTGGGGCCAACGTCCTGACTTTC
TRBV30	.	TRBJ2-7	.	CAWREGSRTGQYF	TGTGCCTGGAGAGAAGGGTCCCGTACTGGGCAGTACTTC
TRBV4-1	.	TRBJ1-1	few	CASSRGEQGTEAFF	TGCGCCAGCAGCCGAGGGGAACAGGGTACTGAAGCTTTCTTT
TRBV7-3	TRBD1	TRBJ1-1	few	CASSSTGLRTEAFF	TGTGCCAGCAGTTCGACAGGGTTGAGAACTGAAGCTTTCTTT
TRBV5-6	.	TRBJ2-7	once	CASSVGSVYEQYF	TGTGCCAGCAGCGTCGGATCTGTTTACGAGCAGTACTTC
TRBV19	.	TRBJ1-5	once	CASSARGLNSNQPQHF	TGTGCCAGTAGTGCAAGGGGCCTAAATAGCAATCAGCCCCAGCATTTT
TRBV27	.	TRBJ2-2	.	CASSLNAVPNTGELFF	TGTGCCAGCAGTTTAAACGCAGTTCCGAACACCGGGGAGCTGTTTTTT
TRBV13	.	TRBJ1-1	once	CASSPIGTGNTEAFF	TGTGCCAGCAGCCCGATCGGGACGGGCAACACTGAAGCTTTCTTT
TRBV27	.	TRBJ2-7	.	CASSLTNEQYF	TGTGCCAGCAGTTTAACGAACGAGCAGTACTTC
TRBV7-6	TRBD1	TRBJ2-2	.	CASSLLIPRDRGEVGELFF	TGTGCCAGCAGCTTGCTAATCCCCCGGGACAGGGGGGAGGTCGGGGAGCTGTTTTTT
TRBV24-1	TRBD1	TRBJ2-1	.	CATSDPTGAGYNEQFF	TGTGCCACCAGTGATCCAACAGGGGCTGGGTACAATGAGCAGTTCTTC
TRBV28	.	TRBJ2-5	.	CASSFRETQYF	TGTGCCAGCAGTTTTCGAGAGACCCAGTACTTC
TRBV29-1	TRBD1	TRBJ1-1	once	CSVVEGANTEAFF	TGCAGCGTTGTAGAGGGGGCGAACACTGAAGCTTTCTTT
TRBV5-8	.	TRBJ2-3	.	CASSFKGHGTDTQYF	TGTGCCAGCAGCTTCAAGGGACACGGCACAGATACGCAGTATTTT
TRBV27	.	TRBJ1-2	.	CASSPSDGVAGYTF	TGTGCCAGCAGTCCCTCTGACGGTGTAGCCGGCTACACCTTC
TRBV6-2/TRBV6-3	.	TRBJ2-5	.	CASSYPLAPGYQETQYF	TGTGCCAGCAGTTATCCCCTTGCTCCCGGATACCAAGAGACCCAGTACTTC
TRBV6-2/TRBV6-3	TRBD2	TRBJ2-7	.	CASKTGLAGEHYEQYF	TGTGCCAGCAAAACGGGACTAGCGGGAGAACACTACGAGCAGTACTTC
TRBV7-9	TRBD1	TRBJ2-7	.	CASNPSGQGLGEQYF	TGTGCCAGCAACCCCTCGGGACAGGGCCTCGGGGAGCAGTACTTC
TRBV3-1	.	TRBJ2-6	.	CASSNGLSGANVLTF	TGTGCCAGCAGCAACGGACTTTCTGGGGCCAACGTCCTGACTTTC
TRBV19	TRBD2	TRBJ2-1	.	CASRPAGTYNEQFF	TGTGCCAGTCGTCCAGCGGGAACCTACAATGAGCAGTTCTTC
TRBV28	.	TRBJ1-6	.	CASSRGPVRSPLHF	TGTGCCAGCAGCCGTGGTCCTGTTCGTTCACCCCTCCACTTT
TRBV6-5	.	TRBJ1-2	few	CASSYSGGYGYGYTF	TGTGCCAGCAGTTACTCGGGGGGCTACGGCTATGGCTACACCTTC
TRBV4-2	TRBD1	TRBJ2-7	.	CASSQDLGQVSYEQYF	TGTGCCAGCAGCCAAGATCTGGGACAGGTCTCCTACGAGCAGTACTTC
TRBV5-6	.	TRBJ2-2	.	CASSLYSAWDGELFF	TGTGCCAGCAGCTTGTATAGTGCATGGGACGGGGAGCTGTTTTTT
TRBV29-1	.	TRBJ1-1	.	CSVASTEAFF	TGCAGCGTTGCCTCCACTGAAGCTTTCTTT
TRBV7-9	.	TRBJ1-2	.	CASSFDPGLWETF	TGTGCCAGCAGCTTTGACCCGGGACTCTGGGAGACCTTC
TRBV7-3	.	TRBJ2-5	.	CASSRWGGEAETQYF	TGTGCCAGCAGCCGATGGGGGGGCGAAGCAGAGACCCAGTACTTC
TRBV7-2	TRBD2	TRBJ2-3	once	CASSGSPGLAGDGDTQYF	TGTGCCAGCAGCGGCAGTCCAGGGTTAGCGGGAGATGGAGATACGCAGTATTTT
TRBV13	TRBD2	TRBJ2-7	.	CASSLETGTSDHYEQYF	TGTGCCAGCAGCTTGGAAACCGGGACTAGCGATCACTACGAGCAGTACTTC
TRBV27	TRBD1	TRBJ1-5	.	CASSEGTGGYQPQHF	TGTGCCAGCAGTGAGGGGACAGGGGGCTATCAGCCCCAGCATTTT
TRBV27	.	TRBJ2-2	.	CASSLLVGVGSRNTGELFF	TGTGCCAGCAGTTTATTGGTGGGAGTGGGTTCAAGGAACACCGGGGAGCTGTTTTTT
TRBV12-3/TRBV12-4	.	TRBJ1-5	.	CASSLEGRGTEPQHF	TGTGCCAGCAGTTTAGAGGGCAGGGGAACAGAGCCCCAGCATTTT
TRBV20-1	TRBD1	TRBJ1-6	.	CSARGTGGTYNSPLHF	TGCAGTGCTAGGGGGACAGGGGGCACCTATAATTCACCCCTCCACTTT
TRBV14	.	TRBJ2-7	.	CASSQGAGRIYEQYF	TGTGCCAGCAGCCAAGGTGCAGGGAGGATCTACGAGCAGTACTTC
TRBV11-2	.	TRBJ1-3	.	CASSFHAGPGTGNTIYF	TGTGCCAGCAGCTTCCACGCGGGGCCAGGTACTGGAAACACCATATATTTT
TRBV7-2	.	TRBJ2-1	.	CASRRKGTRGKFF	TGTGCCAGCAGGCGGAAGGGGACTCGAGGGAAGTTCTTC
TRBV9	.	TRBJ1-2	.	CASSLRLYYGYTF	TGTGCCAGCAGCCTGAGATTGTACTATGGCTACACCTTC
TRBV27	.	TRBJ2-7	.	CASSLSPFSYEQYF	TGTGCCAGCAGTTTATCCCCTTTCTCCTACGAGCAGTACTTC
TRBV11-3	.	TRBJ2-7	few	CASSFGREGDEQYF	TGTGCCAGCAGCTTCGGGAGAGAGGGCGACGAGCAGTACTTC
TRBV27	TRBD1	TRBJ2-5	.	CASSLTGTGDFWETQYF	TGTGCCAGCAGTTTAACCGGGACAGGGGATTTTTGGGAGACCCAGTACTTC
TRBV19	.	TRBJ2-7	.	CASSGGGSSYEQYF	TGTGCCAGTAGTGGGGGCGGCAGCTCCTACGAGCAGTACTTC
TRBV29-1	.	TRBJ2-1	.	CSLSWGAGNEQFF	TGCAGCCTATCGTGGGGGGCAGGCAATGAGCAGTTCTTC
TRBV20-1	.	TRBJ2-1	.	CSATVGSQAYNEQFF	TGCAGTGCTACCGTAGGGAGTCAAGCCTACAATGAGCAGTTCTTC
TRBV20-1	.	TRBJ1-5	.	CSATFREGGNQPQHF	TGCAGTGCTACGTTTCGGGAGGGCGGCAATCAGCCCCAGCATTTT
TRBV11-3	.	TRBJ1-1	.	CASSQQGPNTEAFF	TGTGCCAGCAGCCAGCAGGGACCGAACACTGAAGCTTTCTTT
TRBV29-1	.	TRBJ1-3	.	CSAEGLGNTIYF	TGCAGCGCTGAGGGACTTGGAAACACCATATATTTT
TRBV29-1	TRBD1	TRBJ2-1	.	CSVGTGGIPYEQHF	TGCAGCGTCGGGACAGGGGGTATTCCCTACGAGCAGCACTTC
TRBV5-1	.	TRBJ1-1	.	CASSFGGWENTEAFF	TGCGCCAGCAGCTTTGGGGGATGGGAAAACACTGAAGCTTTCTTT
TRBV30	TRBD1	TRBJ2-1	.	CAWSVLDRGNEQFF	TGTGCCTGGAGTGTACTGGACAGGGGAAATGAGCAGTTCTTC